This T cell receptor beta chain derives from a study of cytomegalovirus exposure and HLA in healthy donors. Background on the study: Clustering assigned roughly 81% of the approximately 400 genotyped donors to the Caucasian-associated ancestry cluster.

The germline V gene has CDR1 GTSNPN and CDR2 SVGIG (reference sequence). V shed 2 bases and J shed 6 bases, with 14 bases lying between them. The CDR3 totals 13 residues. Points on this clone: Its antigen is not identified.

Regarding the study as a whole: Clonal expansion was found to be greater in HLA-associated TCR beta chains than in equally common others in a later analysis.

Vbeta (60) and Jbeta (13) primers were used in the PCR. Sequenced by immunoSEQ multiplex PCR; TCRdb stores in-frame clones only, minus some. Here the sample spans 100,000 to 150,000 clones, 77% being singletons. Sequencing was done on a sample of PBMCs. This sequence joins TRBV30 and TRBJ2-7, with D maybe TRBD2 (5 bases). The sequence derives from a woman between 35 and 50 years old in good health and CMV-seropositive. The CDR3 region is CAWSRGLRGEQYF. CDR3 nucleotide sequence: TGTGCCTGGAGTCGAGGGCTCCGGGGCGAGCAGTACTTC.